This T cell receptor (beta chain) is drawn from a study of blood T cell repertoires in COVID-19. Study-level information: Nucleic acid was either cDNA or gDNA, and it came from T cells, B-cell-depleted T cells, or PBMCs.

The V gene's germline CDR1 is SGDLS and CDR2 YYNGEE. The CDR3 runs 15 residues. Trimming shortened V by 0 bases and J by 15 bases, and 19 bases separated the two germline ends. The authors' processing: Amplified reference gene primers provided the basis for estimating nucleated cell counts. Method: immunoSEQ multiplex PCR; TCRdb's copy keeps in-frame clones and lacks some. V and J calls and clone size come straight from that table; D and trimming were deduced from the DNA. The sample shows some 120,000 clones, 80% to 90% of them seen only once. V and J are TRBV9 and TRBJ1-6, with a weak D call TRBD1 (6 bases). Sample: peripheral blood. The clonotype originates from a woman aged 55-69 years with acute or convalescent COVID-19. This CDR3 reads CASSVAGGPSSLLHF. The CDR3 DNA reads as TGTGCCAGCAGCGTAGCGGGGGGCCCCTCCTCCCTCCTCCACTTT.